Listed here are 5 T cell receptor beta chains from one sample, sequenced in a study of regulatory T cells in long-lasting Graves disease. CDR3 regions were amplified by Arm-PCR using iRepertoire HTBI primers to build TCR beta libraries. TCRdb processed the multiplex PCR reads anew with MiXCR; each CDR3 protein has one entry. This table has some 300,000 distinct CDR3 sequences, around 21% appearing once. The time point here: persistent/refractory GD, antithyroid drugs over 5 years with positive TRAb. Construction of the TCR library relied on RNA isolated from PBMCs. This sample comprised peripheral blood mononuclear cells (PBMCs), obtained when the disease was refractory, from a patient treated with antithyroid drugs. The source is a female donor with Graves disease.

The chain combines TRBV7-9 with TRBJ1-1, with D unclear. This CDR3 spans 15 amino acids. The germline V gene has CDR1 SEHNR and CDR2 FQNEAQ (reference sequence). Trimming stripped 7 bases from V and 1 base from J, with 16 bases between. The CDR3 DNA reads TGTGCCAGCAAACTTCCCGGAGACCCGAACACTGAAGCTTTCTTT. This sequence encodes CASKLPGDPNTEAFF.

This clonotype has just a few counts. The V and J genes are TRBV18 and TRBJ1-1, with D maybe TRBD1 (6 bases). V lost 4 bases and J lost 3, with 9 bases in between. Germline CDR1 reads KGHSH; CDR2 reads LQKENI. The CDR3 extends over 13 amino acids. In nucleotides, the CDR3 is TGTGCCAGCTCACGGACAGAGGACACTGAAGCTTTCTTT. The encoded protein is CASSRTEDTEAFF.

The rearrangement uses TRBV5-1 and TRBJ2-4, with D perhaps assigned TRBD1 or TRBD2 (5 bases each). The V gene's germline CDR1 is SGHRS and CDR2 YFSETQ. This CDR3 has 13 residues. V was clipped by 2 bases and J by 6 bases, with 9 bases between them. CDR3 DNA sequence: TGCGCCAGCAGCTTAACCGGGACAAACATTCAGTACTTC. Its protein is CASSLTGTNIQYF.

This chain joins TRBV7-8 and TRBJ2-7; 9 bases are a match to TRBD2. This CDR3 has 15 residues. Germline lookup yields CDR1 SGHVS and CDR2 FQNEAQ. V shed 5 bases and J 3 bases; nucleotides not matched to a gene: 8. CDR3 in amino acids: CASSPWASGNYEQYF. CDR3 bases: TGTGCCAGCAGCCCGTGGGCTAGCGGGAACTACGAGCAGTACTTC. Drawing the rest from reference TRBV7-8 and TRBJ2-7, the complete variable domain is GAGVSQSPRYKVAKRGQDVALRCDPISGHVSLFWYQQALGQGPEFLTYFQNEAQLDKSGLPSDRFFAERPEGSVSTLKIQRTQQEDSAVYLCASSPWASGNYEQYFGPGTRLTVT.

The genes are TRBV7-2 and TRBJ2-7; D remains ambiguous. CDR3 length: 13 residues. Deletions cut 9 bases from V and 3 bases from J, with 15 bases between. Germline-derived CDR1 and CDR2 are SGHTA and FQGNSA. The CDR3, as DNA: TGTGCCAGTAGTGCTGGGGTATACTACGAGCAGTACTTC. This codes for CASSAGVYYEQYF.